Below, one T cell receptor (beta chain) is given with its context. Within the sample, other DNA sequences also encode this same CDR3. The data are from a study of shared clonotypes between healthy human individuals. The CDR3 contains 16 residues. After removal of 0 bases from V and 0 bases from J, the junction contained 3 bases not matched to a gene. CDR1 and CDR2 from the germline V gene are SGHRS and YFSETQ. Sequencing was performed with immunoSEQ multiplex PCR; in TCRdb, only in-frame clones are kept and a portion is missing. The sample contains some 2.3 million clones, approximately 95% of which appear only once.

Material for sequencing was naive CD4+ T cells from PBMCs. Subset specified: CD45RA+ positively selected. This receptor was obtained from a man between 18 and 29 years old in good health. Some clones in this sample may be carry-over from other donors' samples. The chain recombines TRBV5-1 with TRBJ2-7, with 10 bases lining up with TRBD2. The CDR3 DNA reads as TGCGCCAGCAGCTTGGCGCCTAGCGGGAGCTCCTACGAGCAGTACTTC. The encoded protein is CASSLAPSGSSYEQYF. The variable domain in full, with the rest retrieved from reference TRBV5-1 and TRBJ2-7, is KAGVTQTPRYLIKTRGQQVTLSCSPISGHRSVSWYQQTPGQGLQFLFEYFSETQRNKGNFPGRFSGRQFSNSRSEMNVSTLELGDSALYLCASSLAPSGSSYEQYFGPGTRLTVT.